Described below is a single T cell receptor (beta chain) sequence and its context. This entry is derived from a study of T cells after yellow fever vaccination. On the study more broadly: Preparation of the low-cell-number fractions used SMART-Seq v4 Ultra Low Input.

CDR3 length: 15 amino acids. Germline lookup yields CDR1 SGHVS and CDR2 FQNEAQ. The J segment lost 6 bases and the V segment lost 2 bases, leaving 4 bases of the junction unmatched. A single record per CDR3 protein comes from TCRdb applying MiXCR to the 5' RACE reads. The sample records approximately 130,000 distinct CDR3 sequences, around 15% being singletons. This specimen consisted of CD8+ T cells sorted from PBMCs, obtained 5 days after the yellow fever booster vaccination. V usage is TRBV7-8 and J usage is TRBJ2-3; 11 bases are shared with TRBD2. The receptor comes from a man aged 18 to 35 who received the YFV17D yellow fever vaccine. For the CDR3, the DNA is TGTGCCAGCAGCTTACTAGCGGGGGGTGAGGATACGCAGTATTTT. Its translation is CASSLLAGGEDTQYF.